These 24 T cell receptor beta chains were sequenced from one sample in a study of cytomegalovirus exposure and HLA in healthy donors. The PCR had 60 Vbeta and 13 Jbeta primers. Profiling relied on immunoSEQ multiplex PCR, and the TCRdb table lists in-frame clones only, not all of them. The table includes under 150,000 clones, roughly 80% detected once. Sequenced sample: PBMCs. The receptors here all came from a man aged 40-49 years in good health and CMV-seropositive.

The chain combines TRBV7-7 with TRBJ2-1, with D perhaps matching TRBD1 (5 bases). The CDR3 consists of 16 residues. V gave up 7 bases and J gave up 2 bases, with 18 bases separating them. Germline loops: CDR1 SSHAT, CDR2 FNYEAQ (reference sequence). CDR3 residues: CASTPGASAPYNEQFF. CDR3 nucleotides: TGTGCCAGCACCCCTGGGGCCTCTGCCCCCTACAATGAGCAGTTCTTC. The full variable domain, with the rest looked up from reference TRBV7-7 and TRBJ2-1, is GAGVSQSPRYKVTKRGQDVTLRCDPISSHATLYWYQQALGQGPEFLTYFNYEAQPDKSGLPSDRFSAERPEGSISTLTIQRTEQRDSAMYRCASTPGASAPYNEQFFGPGTRLTVL.

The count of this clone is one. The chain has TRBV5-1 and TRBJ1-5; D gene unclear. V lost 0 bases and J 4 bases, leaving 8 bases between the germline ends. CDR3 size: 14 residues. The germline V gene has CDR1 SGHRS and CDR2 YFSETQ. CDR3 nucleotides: TGCGCCAGCAGCTTGGGGGCAGAAAATCAGCCCCAGCATTTT. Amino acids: CASSLGAENQPQHF.

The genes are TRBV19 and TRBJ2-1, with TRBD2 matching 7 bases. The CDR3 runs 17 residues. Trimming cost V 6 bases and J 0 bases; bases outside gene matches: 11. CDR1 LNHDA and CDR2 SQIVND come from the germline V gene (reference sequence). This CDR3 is CASSLGGAGSSYNEQFF. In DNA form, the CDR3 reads TGTGCCAGTAGCTTGGGAGGGGCCGGGAGCTCCTACAATGAGCAGTTCTTC.

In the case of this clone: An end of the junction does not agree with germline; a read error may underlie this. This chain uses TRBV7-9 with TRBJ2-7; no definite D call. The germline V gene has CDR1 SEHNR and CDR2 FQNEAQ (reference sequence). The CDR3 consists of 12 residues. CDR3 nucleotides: TGTTCCAGCAGCAGTATAGTAGTCGAGCAGTACTTC. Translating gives CSSSSIVVEQYF.

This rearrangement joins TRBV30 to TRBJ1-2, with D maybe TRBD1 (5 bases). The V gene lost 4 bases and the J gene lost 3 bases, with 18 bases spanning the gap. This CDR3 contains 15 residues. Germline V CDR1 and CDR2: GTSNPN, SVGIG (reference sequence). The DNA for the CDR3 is TGTGCCTGGAATAAGTGGGGGGAAGACGACTATGGCTACACCTTC. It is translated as CAWNKWGEDDYGYTF.

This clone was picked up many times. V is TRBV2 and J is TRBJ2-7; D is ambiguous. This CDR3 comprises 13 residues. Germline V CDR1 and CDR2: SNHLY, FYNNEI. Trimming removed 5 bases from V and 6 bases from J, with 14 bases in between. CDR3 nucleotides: TGTGCCAGCAGTTACACAGACCAAGGCGAGCAGTACTTC. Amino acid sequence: CASSYTDQGEQYF. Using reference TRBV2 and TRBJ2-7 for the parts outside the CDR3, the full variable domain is EPEVTQTPSHQVTQMGQEVILRCVPISNHLYFYWYRQILGQKVEFLVSFYNNEISEKSEIFDDQFSVERPDGSNFTLKIRSTKLEDSAMYFCASSYTDQGEQYFGPGTRLTVT.

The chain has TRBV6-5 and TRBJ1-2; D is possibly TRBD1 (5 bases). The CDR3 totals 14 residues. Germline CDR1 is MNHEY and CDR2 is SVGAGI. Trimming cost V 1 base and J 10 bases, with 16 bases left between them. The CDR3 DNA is TGTGCCAGCAGTTACTACGACCGGGGGACGATCTACACCTTC. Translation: CASSYYDRGTIYTF.

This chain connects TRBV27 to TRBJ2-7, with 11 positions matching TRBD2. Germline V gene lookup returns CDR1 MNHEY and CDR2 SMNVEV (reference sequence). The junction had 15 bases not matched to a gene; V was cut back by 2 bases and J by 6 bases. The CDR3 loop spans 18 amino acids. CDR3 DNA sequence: TGTGCCAGCAGTTTACGCCTAGCGGGAGGCTCCCTTATTCGCGAGCAGTACTTC. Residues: CASSLRLAGGSLIREQYF.

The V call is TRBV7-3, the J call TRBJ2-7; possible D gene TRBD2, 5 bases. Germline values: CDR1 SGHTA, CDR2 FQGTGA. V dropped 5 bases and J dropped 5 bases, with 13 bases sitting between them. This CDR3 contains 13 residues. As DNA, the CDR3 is TGTGCCAGCAGCCCCCGATTCGGGGACGAGCAGTACTTC. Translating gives CASSPRFGDEQYF.

DNA for the CDR3: TGTGCCAGCAGCGTAGGCGACGCGGGAGCCTGGGGGAATGAGCAGTTCTTC. This translates into CASSVGDAGAWGNEQFF. The rearrangement uses TRBV9 and TRBJ2-1, with 7 bases matching TRBD2. Trimming at V came to 0 bases and at J to 7 bases, leaving 13 bases not matched to a gene. The CDR3 loop spans 17 amino acids. CDR1 and CDR2 (germline): SGDLS, YYNGEE.

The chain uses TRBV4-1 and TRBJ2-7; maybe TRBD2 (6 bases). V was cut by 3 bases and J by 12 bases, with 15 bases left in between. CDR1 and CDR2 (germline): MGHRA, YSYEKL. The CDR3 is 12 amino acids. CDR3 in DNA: TGCGCCAGCAGCCACGGCTTCGGAGGGAGGTACTTC. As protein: CASSHGFGGRYF.

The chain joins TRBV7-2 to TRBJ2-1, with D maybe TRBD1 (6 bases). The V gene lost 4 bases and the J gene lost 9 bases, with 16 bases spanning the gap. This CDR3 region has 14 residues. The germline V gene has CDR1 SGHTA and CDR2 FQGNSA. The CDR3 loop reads CASSSFVGRGEQFF. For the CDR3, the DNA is TGTGCCAGCAGCTCCTTTGTGGGCAGGGGTGAGCAGTTCTTC.

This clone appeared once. The chain's CDR3 is CALPTGSSGANVLTF. Here the CDR3 DNA reads TGTGCCTTACCTACAGGGAGCTCTGGGGCCAACGTCCTGACTTTC. The chain joins TRBV7-9 to TRBJ2-6; D is possibly TRBD1 (6 bases). CDR3 length equals 15 residues. Germline CDR1 reads SEHNR; CDR2 reads FQNEAQ (reference sequence). Deletions cut 11 bases from V and 0 bases from J, with 14 bases between.

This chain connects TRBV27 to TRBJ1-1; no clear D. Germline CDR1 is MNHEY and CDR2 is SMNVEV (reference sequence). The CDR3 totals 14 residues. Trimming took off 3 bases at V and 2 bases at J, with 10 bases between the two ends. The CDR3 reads CASSFSAGNTEAFF. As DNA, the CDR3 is TGTGCCAGCAGTTTCAGCGCGGGAAACACTGAAGCTTTCTTT.

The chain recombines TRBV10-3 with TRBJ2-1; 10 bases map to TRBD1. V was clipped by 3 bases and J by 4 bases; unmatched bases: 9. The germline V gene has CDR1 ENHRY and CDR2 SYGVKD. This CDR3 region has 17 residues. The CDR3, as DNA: TGTGCCATCAGTGATCTGGTTCAGGACAGGGGGTACAATGAGCAGTTCTTC. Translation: CAISDLVQDRGYNEQFF.

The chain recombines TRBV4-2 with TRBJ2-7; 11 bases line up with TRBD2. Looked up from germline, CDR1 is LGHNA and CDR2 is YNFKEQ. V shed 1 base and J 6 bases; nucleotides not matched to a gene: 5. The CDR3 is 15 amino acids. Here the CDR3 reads CASSQVLAGDGEQYF. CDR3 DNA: TGTGCCAGCAGCCAAGTACTAGCGGGGGACGGCGAGCAGTACTTC.

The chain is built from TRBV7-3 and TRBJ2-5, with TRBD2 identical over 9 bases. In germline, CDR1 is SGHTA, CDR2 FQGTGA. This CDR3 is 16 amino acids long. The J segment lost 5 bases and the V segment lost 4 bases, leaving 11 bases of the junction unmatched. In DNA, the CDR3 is TGTGCCAGCAGCTCGTCGGTAGCGGGGGAGGAGGAGACCCAGTACTTC. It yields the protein CASSSSVAGEEETQYF.

Written as DNA, the CDR3 is TGTGCCAGCTCGCAACAGGGGACGACTGAAAAACTGTTTTTT. Encoded protein: CASSQQGTTEKLFF. This chain uses TRBV18 with TRBJ1-4, with 7 bases aligning to TRBD1. CDR1 KGHSH and CDR2 LQKENI come from the germline V gene. The length of the CDR3 is 14 residues. V gave up 6 bases and J gave up 7 bases; unmatched junction bases: 8. The full variable domain, with the rest looked up from reference TRBV18 and TRBJ1-4, is NAGVMQNPRHLVRRRGQEARLRCSPMKGHSHVYWYRQLPEEGLKFMVYLQKENIIDESGMPKERFSAEFPKEGPSILRIQQVVRGDSAAYFCASSQQGTTEKLFFGSGTQLSVL.

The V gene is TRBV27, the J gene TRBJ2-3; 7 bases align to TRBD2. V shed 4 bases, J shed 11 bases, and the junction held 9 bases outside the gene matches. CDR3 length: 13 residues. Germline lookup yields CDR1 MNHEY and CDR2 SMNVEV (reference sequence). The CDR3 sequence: CASSSKGLNGQYF. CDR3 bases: TGTGCCAGCAGTTCGAAGGGACTAAATGGGCAGTATTTT.

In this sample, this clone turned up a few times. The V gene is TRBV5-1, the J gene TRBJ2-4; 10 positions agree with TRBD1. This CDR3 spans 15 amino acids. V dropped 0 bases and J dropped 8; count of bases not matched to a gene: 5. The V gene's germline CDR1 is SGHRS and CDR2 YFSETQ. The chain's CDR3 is CASSLGGQGRDIQYF. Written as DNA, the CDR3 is TGCGCCAGCAGCTTGGGGGGACAGGGGCGGGACATTCAGTACTTC.

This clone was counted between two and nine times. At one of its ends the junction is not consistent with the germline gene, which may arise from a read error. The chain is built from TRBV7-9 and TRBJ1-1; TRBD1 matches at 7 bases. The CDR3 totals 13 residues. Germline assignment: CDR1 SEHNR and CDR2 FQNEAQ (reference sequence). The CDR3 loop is CSSRDSLNTEAFF. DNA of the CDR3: TGTTCCAGCAGGGACAGCCTGAACACTGAAGCTTTCTTT.

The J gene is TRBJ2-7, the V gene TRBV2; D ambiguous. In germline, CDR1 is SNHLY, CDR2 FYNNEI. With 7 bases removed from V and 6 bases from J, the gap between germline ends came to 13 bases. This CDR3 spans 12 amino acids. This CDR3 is CASIPIQSEQYF. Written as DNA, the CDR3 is TGTGCCAGCATTCCCATCCAATCCGAGCAGTACTTC.

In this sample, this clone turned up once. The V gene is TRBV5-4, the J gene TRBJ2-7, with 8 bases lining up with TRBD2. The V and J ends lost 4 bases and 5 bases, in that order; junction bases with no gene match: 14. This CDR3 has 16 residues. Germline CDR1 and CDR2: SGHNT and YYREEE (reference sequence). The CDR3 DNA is TGTGCCAGCAGCAGGGGCGGTACTAGCGGAACGAACGAGCAGTACTTC. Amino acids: CASSRGGTSGTNEQYF.

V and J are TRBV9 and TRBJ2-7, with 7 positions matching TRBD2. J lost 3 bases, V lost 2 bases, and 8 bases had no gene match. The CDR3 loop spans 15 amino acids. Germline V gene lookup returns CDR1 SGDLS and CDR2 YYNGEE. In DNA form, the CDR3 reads TGTGCCAGCAGCGTTGCTAGCGGCTATCTCTACGAGCAGTACTTC. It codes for CASSVASGYLYEQYF.